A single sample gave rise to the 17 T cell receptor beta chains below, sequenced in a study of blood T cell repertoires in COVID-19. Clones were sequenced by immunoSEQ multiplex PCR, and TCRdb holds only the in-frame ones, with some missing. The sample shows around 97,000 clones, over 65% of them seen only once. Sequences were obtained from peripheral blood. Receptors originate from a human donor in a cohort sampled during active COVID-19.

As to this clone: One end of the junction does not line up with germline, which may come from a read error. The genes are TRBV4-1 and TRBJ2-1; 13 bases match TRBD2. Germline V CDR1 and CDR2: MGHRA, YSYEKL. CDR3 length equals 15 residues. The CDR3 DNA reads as TGCGCCAGCAGCCGGGGGACTAGCGGGGTCAATCAGCAGTTCTTC. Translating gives CASSRGTSGVNQQFF.

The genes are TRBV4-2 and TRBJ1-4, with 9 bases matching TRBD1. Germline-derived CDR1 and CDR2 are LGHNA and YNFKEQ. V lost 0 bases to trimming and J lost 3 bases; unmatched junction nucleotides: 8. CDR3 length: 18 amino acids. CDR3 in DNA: TGTGCCAGCAGCCAAGATGTAAGGGGACAGGGATCTAATGAAAAACTGTTTTTT. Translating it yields CASSQDVRGQGSNEKLFF.

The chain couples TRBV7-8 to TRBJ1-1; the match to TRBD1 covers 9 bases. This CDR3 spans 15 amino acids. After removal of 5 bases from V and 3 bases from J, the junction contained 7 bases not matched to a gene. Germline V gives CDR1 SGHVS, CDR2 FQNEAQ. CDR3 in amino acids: CASSARTGEYTEAFF. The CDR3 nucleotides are TGTGCCAGCAGCGCTCGGACAGGGGAGTACACTGAAGCTTTCTTT. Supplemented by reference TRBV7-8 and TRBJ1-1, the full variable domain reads GAGVSQSPRYKVAKRGQDVALRCDPISGHVSLFWYQQALGQGPEFLTYFQNEAQLDKSGLPSDRFFAERPEGSVSTLKIQRTQQEDSAVYLCASSARTGEYTEAFFGQGTRLTVV.

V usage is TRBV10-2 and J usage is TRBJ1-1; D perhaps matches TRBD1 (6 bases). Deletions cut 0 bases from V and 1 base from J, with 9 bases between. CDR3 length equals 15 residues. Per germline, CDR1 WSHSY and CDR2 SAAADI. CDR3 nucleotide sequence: TGCGCCAGCAGTGAGTCGGGGACATCGAACACTGAAGCTTTCTTT. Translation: CASSESGTSNTEAFF.

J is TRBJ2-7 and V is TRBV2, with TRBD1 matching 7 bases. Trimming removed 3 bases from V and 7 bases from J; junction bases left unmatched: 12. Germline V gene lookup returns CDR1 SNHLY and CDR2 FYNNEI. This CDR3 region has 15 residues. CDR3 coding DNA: TGTGCCAGCAGTGAGGGACAGACTTTCTCGGGAGAGCAGTACTTC. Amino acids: CASSEGQTFSGEQYF.

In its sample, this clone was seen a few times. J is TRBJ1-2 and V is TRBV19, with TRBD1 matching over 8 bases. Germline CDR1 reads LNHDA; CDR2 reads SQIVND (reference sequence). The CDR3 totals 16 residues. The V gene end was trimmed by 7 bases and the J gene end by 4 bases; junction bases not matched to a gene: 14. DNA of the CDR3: TGTGCCAGTAAAAGTGAGTCCAGACAGGGGAGCTATGGCTACACCTTC. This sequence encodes CASKSESRQGSYGYTF.

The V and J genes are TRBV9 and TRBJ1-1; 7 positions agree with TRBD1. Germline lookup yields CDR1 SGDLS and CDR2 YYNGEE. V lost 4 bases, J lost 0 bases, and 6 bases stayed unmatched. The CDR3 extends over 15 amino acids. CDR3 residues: CASSPLGQLNTEAFF. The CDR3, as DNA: TGTGCCAGCAGCCCTCTGGGACAGTTGAACACTGAAGCTTTCTTT.

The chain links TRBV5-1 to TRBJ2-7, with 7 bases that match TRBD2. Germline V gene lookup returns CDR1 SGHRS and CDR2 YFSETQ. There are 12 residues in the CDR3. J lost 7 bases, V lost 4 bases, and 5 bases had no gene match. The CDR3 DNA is TGCGCCAGCAGCCATCTCGGGGGGGAGCAGTACTTC. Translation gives CASSHLGGEQYF.

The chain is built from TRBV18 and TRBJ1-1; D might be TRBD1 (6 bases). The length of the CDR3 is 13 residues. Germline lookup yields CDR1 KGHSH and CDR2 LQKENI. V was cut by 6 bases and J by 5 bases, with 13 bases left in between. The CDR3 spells CASSASGVTEAFF. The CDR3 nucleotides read TGTGCCAGCTCCGCCTCAGGGGTTACTGAAGCTTTCTTT.

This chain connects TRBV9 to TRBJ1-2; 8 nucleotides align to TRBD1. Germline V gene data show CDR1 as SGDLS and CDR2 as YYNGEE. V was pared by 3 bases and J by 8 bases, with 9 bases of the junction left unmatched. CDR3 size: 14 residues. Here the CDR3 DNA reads TGTGCCAGCAGCGAGCAGGGGGCGAGTAGCGGCTACACCTTC. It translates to CASSEQGASSGYTF.

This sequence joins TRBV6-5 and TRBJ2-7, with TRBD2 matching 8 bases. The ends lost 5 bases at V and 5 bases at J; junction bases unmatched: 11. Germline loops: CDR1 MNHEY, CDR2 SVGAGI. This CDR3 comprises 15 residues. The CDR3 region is CASSNPGLVGHEQYF. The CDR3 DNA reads TGTGCCAGCAGTAACCCGGGACTAGTCGGCCACGAGCAGTACTTC.

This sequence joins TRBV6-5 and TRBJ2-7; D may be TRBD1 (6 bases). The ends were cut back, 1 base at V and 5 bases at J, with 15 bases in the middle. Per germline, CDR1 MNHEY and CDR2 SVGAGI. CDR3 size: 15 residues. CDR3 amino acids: CASSYLSAGVHEQYF. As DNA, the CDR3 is TGTGCCAGCAGTTACTTATCCGCAGGGGTCCACGAGCAGTACTTC.

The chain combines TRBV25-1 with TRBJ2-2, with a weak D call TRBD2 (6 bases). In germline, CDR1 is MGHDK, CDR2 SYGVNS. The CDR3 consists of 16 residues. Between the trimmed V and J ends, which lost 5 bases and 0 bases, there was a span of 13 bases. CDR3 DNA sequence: TGTGCCAGCAGTTTGTCTAGCGCTCCGAACACCGGGGAGCTGTTTTTT. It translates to CASSLSSAPNTGELFF.

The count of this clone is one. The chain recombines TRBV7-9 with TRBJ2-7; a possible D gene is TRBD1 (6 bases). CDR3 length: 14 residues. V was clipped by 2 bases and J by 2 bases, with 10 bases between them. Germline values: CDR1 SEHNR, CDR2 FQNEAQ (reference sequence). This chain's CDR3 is CASSLTGTTYEQYF. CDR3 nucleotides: TGTGCCAGCAGCTTAACAGGGACAACCTACGAGCAGTACTTC.

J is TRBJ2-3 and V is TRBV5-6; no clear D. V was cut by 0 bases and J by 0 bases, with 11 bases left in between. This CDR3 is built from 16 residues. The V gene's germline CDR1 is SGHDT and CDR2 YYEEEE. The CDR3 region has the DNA TGTGCCAGCAGCTTGGACAGCCAATCTAGCACAGATACGCAGTATTTT. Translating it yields CASSLDSQSSTDTQYF.

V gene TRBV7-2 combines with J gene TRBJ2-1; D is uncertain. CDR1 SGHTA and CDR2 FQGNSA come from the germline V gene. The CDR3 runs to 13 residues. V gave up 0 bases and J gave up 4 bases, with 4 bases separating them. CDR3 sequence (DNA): TGTGCCAGCAGCTTAGCCAGGTACAATGAGCAGTTCTTC. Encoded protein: CASSLARYNEQFF.

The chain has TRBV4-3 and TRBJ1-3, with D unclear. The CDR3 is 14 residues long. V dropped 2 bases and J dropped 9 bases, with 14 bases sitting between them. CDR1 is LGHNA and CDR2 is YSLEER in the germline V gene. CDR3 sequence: CASSQRTDAGTIYF. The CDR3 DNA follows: TGCGCCAGCAGCCAACGGACGGACGCGGGCACCATATATTTT.